This is a list of T cell receptor beta chains from one sample in a study of molecular identifiers for immune sequencing clone quantification. TCRdb re-called the PCR reads with MiXCR, one entry per CDR3 protein. The sample yields 100,000 or so distinct CDR3 sequences, about a third seen once. The sample taken for sequencing was naive CD8+ T cells from blood, with Jurkat cell RNA spiked in. The receptors originated from a human donor in good health. Some libraries in this study had Jurkat cell RNA spiked in. Each CDR3 is given with its conserved first and last residue. Fields, in order: D gene, J gene, clone size, V gene, CDR3 protein, CDR3 DNA. The D gene is left open where the match is weak. Rows may omit the clone size; those that give it use once, few, many or a size class.

TRBD2	TRBJ2-7	NA	TRBV7-2	CASSLGLRLAGGDEQYF	TGTGCCAGCAGCTTAGGTCTCCGGCTAGCGGGAGGGGACGAGCAGTACTTC
TRBD1	TRBJ2-1	NA	TRBV7-6	CASSLAGTGPGNEQFF	TGTGCCAGCAGCTTAGCAGGGACAGGACCGGGCAATGAGCAGTTCTTC
TRBD1	TRBJ2-7	few	TRBV28	CASSLPTGVGARYEQYF	TGTGCCAGCAGTCTGCCGACAGGGGTGGGTGCTCGGTACGAGCAGTACTTC
NA	TRBJ2-3	NA	TRBV11-2	CASSTGGDTQYF	TGTGCCAGCAGCACGGGCGGCGATACGCAGTATTTT
NA	TRBJ1-1	few	TRBV9	CASSYALVNTVAFF	TGTGCCAGCAGCTACGCCTTGGTTAACACTGTAGCTTTCTTT
NA	TRBJ1-6	many	TRBV20-1	CSARSLDSSYNSPLHF	TGCAGTGCTAGAAGTCTGGACAGTAGCTATAATTCACCCCTCCACTTT
NA	TRBJ2-6	NA	TRBV7-6	CASNPQVTGANVLTF	TGTGCCAGCAACCCGCAGGTGACTGGGGCCAACGTCCTGACTTTC
TRBD2	TRBJ2-3	NA	TRBV11-2	CASSWTSGRRTDTQYF	TGTGCCAGCAGCTGGACTAGCGGGAGACGTACAGATACGCAGTATTTT
TRBD2	TRBJ2-2	NA	TRBV6-2/TRBV6-3	CASSQSGRHTGELFF	TGTGCCAGCAGTCAAAGCGGGAGACACACCGGGGAGCTGTTTTTT
TRBD2	TRBJ2-1	NA	TRBV12-3/TRBV12-4	CASTTAGGSRYEQFF	TGTGCCAGCACTACAGCGGGAGGCTCGAGATATGAGCAGTTCTTC
TRBD1	TRBJ1-2	NA	TRBV7-9	CASGQALNYGYTF	TGTGCCAGCGGACAGGCTCTTAACTATGGCTACACCTTC
NA	TRBJ2-7	NA	TRBV6-6	CASSPVEYEQYF	TGTGCCAGCAGCCCCGTGGAGTACGAGCAGTACTTC
TRBD2	TRBJ2-1	few	TRBV11-2	CASSPSGLTNEQFF	TGTGCCAGCAGCCCTAGCGGCCTCACCAATGAGCAGTTCTTC
NA	TRBJ2-1	many	TRBV7-9	CASSAPSRDTQFF	TGTGCCAGCAGCGCTCCCTCCCGGGACACACAGTTCTTC